Listed here are 29 T cell receptor beta chains from one sample, sequenced in a study of STAT5B mutations in CD4+ large granular lymphocyte leukemia. Clones were sequenced by immunoSEQ multiplex PCR, and TCRdb holds only the in-frame ones, with some missing. The sample has some 41,000 clones, around 85% seen once. The sequenced sample consisted of CD4+ T cells from blood buffy coats. These receptors all come from a human donor in good health.

The CDR3, as DNA: TGTGCCAGCAGTTTTAGGACTAATGAAAAACTGTTTTTT. This translates into CASSFRTNEKLFF. The V gene is TRBV27, the J gene TRBJ1-4, with D unresolved. The germline gives CDR1 MNHEY, CDR2 SMNVEV (reference sequence). There are 13 residues in the CDR3. Trimming left V 3 bases short and J 2 bases short, with 4 bases between.

The chain has TRBV7-3 and TRBJ2-3; D possibly matches TRBD1 or TRBD2 (6 bases each). CDR3 length equals 13 residues. Germline V lookup: CDR1 SGHTA, CDR2 FQGTGA. V shed 4 bases and J shed 4 bases, with 9 bases lying between them. The chain's CDR3 is CASSSGGPDTQYF. CDR3 bases: TGTGCCAGCAGCTCCGGGGGCCCAGATACGCAGTATTTT.

The chain combines TRBV23-1 with TRBJ2-7; no clear D. TRBV23-1 is noted as an ORF with a role that remains uncertain. The ends were cut back, 4 bases at V and 4 bases at J, with 8 bases in the middle. The CDR3 sequence is 12 residues long. The CDR3 is CASSLRPYEQYF. Written as DNA, the CDR3 is TGCGCCAGCAGTCTCCGGCCTTACGAGCAGTACTTC.

The V and J genes are TRBV25-1 and TRBJ1-2; 8 bases fit TRBD1. The CDR3 has 15 residues. Germline lookup yields CDR1 MGHDK and CDR2 SYGVNS. Trimming cost V 6 bases and J 5 bases; bases outside gene matches: 11. CDR3 sequence reads: CASRGIQGGGYGYTF. In DNA, the CDR3 is TGTGCCAGCAGAGGAATACAGGGGGGTGGGTATGGCTACACCTTC.

The chain couples TRBV30 to TRBJ1-2, with D possibly being TRBD1 (6 bases). Between the trimmed V and J ends, which lost 1 base and 8 bases, there was a span of 14 bases. The CDR3 length is 13 residues. Germline loops: CDR1 GTSNPN, CDR2 SVGIG (reference sequence). CDR3 bases: TGTGCCTGGAGTGCAATGGAGGGGGGAGGCTACACCTTC. Translated: CAWSAMEGGGYTF.

The chain has TRBV29-1 and TRBJ1-3; TRBD1 is a possible D gene (5 bases). Trimming shortened V by 5 bases and J by 0 bases, and 14 bases separated the two germline ends. CDR1 is SQVTM, CDR2 ANQGSEA, per germline. CDR3 length: 15 amino acids. CDR3: CSVNRLTPSGNTIYF. DNA of the CDR3: TGCAGCGTTAACAGGTTGACACCCTCTGGAAACACCATATATTTT.

The chain combines TRBV30 with TRBJ2-1; 8 nucleotides align to TRBD2. J gave up 10 bases and V 5 bases, and 10 bases lay outside the gene matches. Germline CDR1 reads GTSNPN; CDR2 reads SVGIG (reference sequence). The CDR3 is made up of 13 amino acids. The CDR3 here is CAWGRGGGGEQFF. CDR3 DNA: TGTGCCTGGGGTCGGGGGGGCGGTGGAGAGCAGTTCTTC.

The genes are TRBV9 and TRBJ1-1; D is perhaps TRBD1 (5 bases). Germline loops: CDR1 SGDLS, CDR2 YYNGEE. With 3 bases removed from V and 7 bases from J, the gap between germline ends came to 13 bases. CDR3 length equals 13 residues. The CDR3 region has the DNA TGTGCCAGCAGCGCTTCGGGGCAAAGTGAAGCTTTCTTT. It codes for CASSASGQSEAFF.

Only a few counts were recorded for this clone. The chain recombines TRBV2 with TRBJ1-5; possible D gene TRBD1, 5 bases. Germline CDR1 is SNHLY and CDR2 is FYNNEI. Between the trimmed V and J ends, which lost 1 base and 4 bases, there was a span of 17 bases. This CDR3 comprises 17 residues. The CDR3 DNA is TGTGCCAGCAGTGAAGGAGATTGGGAAGGGGTAAATCAGCCCCAGCATTTT. Encoded protein: CASSEGDWEGVNQPQHF.

V and J are TRBV30 and TRBJ2-5; D perhaps matches TRBD1 (5 bases). The CDR3 has 14 residues. V was trimmed by 8 bases and J by 2 bases, leaving 18 bases between them. The germline V gene encodes CDR1 GTSNPN and CDR2 SVGIG (reference sequence). This CDR3 reads CASLIGAAQETQYF. The CDR3 DNA reads TGTGCCAGCCTTATTGGGGCCGCTCAAGAGACCCAGTACTTC.

This chain uses TRBV18 with TRBJ2-1; 11 bases are a match to TRBD1. With V trimmed by 3 bases and J by 7 bases, 2 bases remained unmatched. The CDR3 is made up of 14 amino acids. Germline CDR1 and CDR2: KGHSH and LQKENI. CDR3 DNA sequence: TGTGCCAGCTCACCGGGACAGGGGGGGAATGAGCAGTTCTTC. Its translation is CASSPGQGGNEQFF.

This chain links TRBV4-2 with TRBJ1-1; unclear D gene. CDR3 length equals 15 residues. Trimming cost V 3 bases and J 0 bases, with 11 bases left between them. CDR1 and CDR2 (germline): LGHNA, YNFKEQ. Here the CDR3 DNA reads TGTGCCAGCAGCCACATCGGAACCATGAACACTGAAGCTTTCTTT. Encoded protein: CASSHIGTMNTEAFF.

The chain links TRBV2 to TRBJ2-1; D is possibly TRBD1 (5 bases). Trimming cost V 3 bases and J 9 bases, with 12 bases left between them. This CDR3 is built from 13 residues. CDR1 is SNHLY and CDR2 is FYNNEI in the germline V gene. CDR3 in DNA: TGTGCCAGCAGTGATGACAGTAGGCGTGAGCAGTTCTTC. This gives the protein CASSDDSRREQFF. Combining the CDR3 with reference TRBV2 and TRBJ2-1 gives the whole variable domain EPEVTQTPSHQVTQMGQEVILRCVPISNHLYFYWYRQILGQKVEFLVSFYNNEISEKSEIFDDQFSVERPDGSNFTLKIRSTKLEDSAMYFCASSDDSRREQFFGPGTRLTVL.

The chain joins TRBV9 to TRBJ1-4; D not resolved. Per the germline V gene, CDR1 is SGDLS and CDR2 is YYNGEE. V lost 7 bases, J lost 5 bases, and 15 bases lay in between. The CDR3 consists of 14 residues. The CDR3 DNA is TGTGCCAGCGGCTCCAGCGGATGGAATGAAAAACTGTTTTTT. It is translated as CASGSSGWNEKLFF.

The rearrangement joins TRBV19 to TRBJ1-2; possible D gene TRBD1, 6 bases. Trimming took 6 bases from V and 5 from J, leaving 16 bases between them. Germline V gives CDR1 LNHDA, CDR2 SQIVND (reference sequence). The CDR3 consists of 14 residues. In DNA form, the CDR3 reads TGTGCCAGTAGCCCACAAGGACAGTTGTATGGCTACACCTTC. Protein: CASSPQGQLYGYTF.

J is TRBJ2-3 and V is TRBV28; TRBD2 aligns across 7 bases. This CDR3 contains 13 residues. Looked up from germline, CDR1 is MDHEN and CDR2 is SYDVKM. The junction had 4 bases not matched to a gene; V was cut back by 9 bases and J by 1 base. The CDR3 region has the DNA TGTGCCAGTGGGGGGGATGGCACAGATACGCAGTATTTT. Translating it yields CASGGDGTDTQYF.

This CDR3 is CASSFLPGAANTGELFF. The DNA for the CDR3 is TGTGCCAGCAGTTTCCTCCCGGGGGCCGCGAACACCGGGGAGCTGTTTTTT. The genes are TRBV27 and TRBJ2-2, with D possibly being TRBD1 or TRBD2 (6 bases each). Trimming removed 3 bases at V and 0 bases at J, with 14 bases between. This CDR3 has 17 amino acids. CDR1 and CDR2 (germline): MNHEY, SMNVEV (reference sequence).

V gene TRBV2 combines with J gene TRBJ2-3; no definite D call. The germline V gene encodes CDR1 SNHLY and CDR2 FYNNEI. The CDR3 totals 13 residues. Trimming took 7 bases from V and 4 from J, leaving 12 bases between them. Here the CDR3 DNA reads TGTGCCAGCACATCCCCAGGACCAGATACGCAGTATTTT. Amino acids: CASTSPGPDTQYF.

This clone was seen a single time. The chain combines TRBV20-1 with TRBJ2-1; D remains ambiguous. The CDR3 is 11 amino acids. With 6 bases removed from V and 7 bases from J, the gap between germline ends came to 10 bases. The germline gives CDR1 DFQATT, CDR2 SNEGSKA (reference sequence). The CDR3 reads CSASYANEQFF. CDR3 DNA sequence: TGCAGTGCAAGCTACGCAAATGAGCAGTTCTTC.

The V gene is TRBV7-2, the J gene TRBJ2-5, with 11 bases that match TRBD1. CDR1 and CDR2 (germline): SGHTA, FQGNSA. The CDR3 length is 16 residues. With V trimmed by 2 bases and J by 9 bases, 11 bases remained unmatched. For the CDR3, the DNA is TGTGCCAGCAGCTTATTAAGTCGGACAGGGGGCGAGGCCCAGTACTTC. It codes for CASSLLSRTGGEAQYF.

Note on this clone: Relative to the germline gene, one junction end is altered; a read error may explain this. This rearrangement joins TRBV5-4 to TRBJ1-2; 8 bases match TRBD1. This CDR3 has 14 residues. Per the germline V gene, CDR1 is SGHNT and CDR2 is YYREEE (reference sequence). In nucleotides, the CDR3 is TGTGCCAGCAGCTTTGGACAGGGAAACTCTGGCTACACCTTC. Protein: CASSFGQGNSGYTF.

The V gene is TRBV6-4, the J gene TRBJ2-2, with a weak D call TRBD1 (5 bases). This CDR3 contains 15 residues. With 3 bases removed from V and 4 bases from J, the gap between germline ends came to 12 bases. CDR1 is MRHNA, CDR2 SNTAGT, per germline. The CDR3 spells CASSEGVWGTGELFF. The CDR3 DNA reads as TGTGCCAGCAGTGAAGGGGTCTGGGGCACCGGGGAGCTGTTTTTT.

CDR3 amino acids: CASRTRGLIATNEKLFF. In DNA, the CDR3 is TGTGCCAGTAGGACGAGGGGGCTGATTGCAACTAATGAAAAACTGTTTTTT. The chain links TRBV19 to TRBJ1-4; 7 positions agree with TRBD1. CDR1 LNHDA and CDR2 SQIVND come from the germline V gene (reference sequence). The CDR3 is made up of 17 amino acids. With 6 bases clipped from V and 0 bases from J, the junction kept 10 bases outside the gene matches. Supplemented by reference TRBV19 and TRBJ1-4, the full variable domain reads DGGITQSPKYLFRKEGQNVTLSCEQNLNHDAMYWYRQDPGQGLRLIYYSQIVNDFQKGDIAEGYSVSREKKESFPLTVTSAQKNPTAFYLCASRTRGLIATNEKLFFGSGTQLSVL.

The chain recombines TRBV9 with TRBJ1-3, with 7 bases identical to TRBD1. The CDR3 consists of 15 residues. Germline V CDR1 and CDR2: SGDLS, YYNGEE. V lost 2 bases, J lost 4 bases, and 6 bases stayed unmatched. CDR3 nucleotide sequence: TGTGCCAGCAGCGTCCAGGGGGAATCCGGAAACACCATATATTTT. It yields the protein CASSVQGESGNTIYF.

The chain employs TRBV6-5 and TRBJ2-7, with 8 bases that match TRBD2. CDR1 is MNHEY and CDR2 is SVGAGI in the germline V gene. The CDR3 extends over 15 amino acids. The V gene end was trimmed by 2 bases and the J gene end by 3 bases; junction bases not matched to a gene: 6. The CDR3 region is CASSYSGSSLYEQYF. CDR3 nucleotide sequence: TGTGCCAGCAGTTACAGCGGGAGTAGTCTCTACGAGCAGTACTTC.

This chain joins TRBV11-2 and TRBJ2-3; D tentatively reads TRBD1 or TRBD2 (5 bases each). The CDR3 spans 14 residues. V was clipped by 5 bases and J by 3 bases, with 12 bases between them. Germline CDR1 is SGHAT and CDR2 is FQNNGV. The CDR3 is CASSPGPETDTQYF. CDR3 DNA sequence: TGTGCCAGCAGCCCGGGACCCGAGACAGATACGCAGTATTTT.

The rearrangement joins TRBV28 to TRBJ2-1, with 7 bases that match TRBD1. V trimming: 7 bases; J trimming: 7 bases; junction bases outside the gene matches: 13. Germline assignment: CDR1 MDHEN and CDR2 SYDVKM. The CDR3 length is 15 residues. CDR3 nucleotides: TGTGCCAGCATATCTCCATCGACAGGGAGAAATGAGCAGTTCTTC. Translated, it gives CASISPSTGRNEQFF.

This chain connects TRBV7-3 to TRBJ2-1; 8 nucleotides agree with TRBD2. J gave up 1 base and V 5 bases, and 7 bases lay outside the gene matches. The length of the CDR3 is 16 residues. CDR1 is SGHTA, CDR2 FQGTGA, per germline. Here the CDR3 reads CASSPSGGRSYNEQFF. The DNA of the CDR3 is TGTGCCAGCAGCCCCTCGGGGGGGAGGTCCTACAATGAGCAGTTCTTC.

This clone appeared a single time. The V gene is TRBV13, the J gene TRBJ1-2; D perhaps matches TRBD1 (5 bases). The CDR3 length is 14 residues. V lost 5 bases and J lost 3, with 13 bases in between. Per germline, CDR1 PRHDT and CDR2 FYEKMQ (reference sequence). CDR3 loop: CASSAGARDYGYTF. The DNA of the CDR3 is TGTGCCAGCAGCGCCGGAGCCAGGGACTATGGCTACACCTTC.